The next 19 T cell receptor beta chains were all read from a single sample in a study of T cell responses to AZD1222 COVID-19 vaccine. Clones were read by immunoSEQ multiplex PCR, and TCRdb kept only the in-frame ones, dropping some. The sample has approximately 130,000 clones, nearly 90% seen once. The sequences come from peripheral blood, collected 28 days after the second AZD1222 dose. Receptors originate from an adult who received the AZD1222 COVID-19 vaccine.

In this sample, this clone turned up once. V usage is TRBV12-3 or TRBV12-4 and J usage is TRBJ1-6, with TRBD1 as a possible D gene (5 bases). V lost 5 bases and J lost 12, with 14 bases in between. The CDR3 runs to 13 residues. The CDR3 here is CASSQRGRLPLHF. The DNA for the CDR3 is TGTGCCAGCAGTCAACGGGGGAGATTACCCCTCCACTTT.

The chain joins TRBV5-4 to TRBJ2-7; D uncertain. V lost 0 bases and J 1 base, leaving 8 bases between the germline ends. The germline CDR1 and CDR2 sequences are SGHNT and YYREEE (reference sequence). There are 14 residues in the CDR3. As DNA, the CDR3 is TGTGCCAGCAGCTTGGCTAGTGGGTCCTACGAGCAGTACTTC. Amino acids: CASSLASGSYEQYF.

This clone was seen only a few times. Additional DNA sequences in this sample encode the identical CDR3. The rearrangement joins TRBV5-5 to TRBJ2-1; D gene ambiguous. V was trimmed by 1 base and J by 7 bases, leaving 0 bases between them. Germline lookup yields CDR1 SGHKS and CDR2 YYEKEE (reference sequence). The CDR3 spans 10 residues. CDR3 sequence reads: CASSLNEQFF. CDR3 in DNA: TGTGCCAGCAGCTTGAATGAGCAGTTCTTC. The full variable domain, completed using reference TRBV5-5 and TRBJ2-1, is DAGVTQSPTHLIKTRGQQVTLRCSPISGHKSVSWYQQVLGQGPQFIFQYYEKEERGRGNFPDRFSARQFPNYSSELNVNALLLGDSALYLCASSLNEQFFGPGTRLTVL.

V gene TRBV5-6 combines with J gene TRBJ1-3, with D possibly being TRBD1 (6 bases). This CDR3 has 16 residues. Trimming removed 0 bases from V and 0 bases from J, with 10 bases in between. Germline V gene data show CDR1 as SGHDT and CDR2 as YYEEEE. The CDR3 DNA follows: TGTGCCAGCAGCTTGGACCCCAGGGGCTCTGGAAACACCATATATTTT. Residues: CASSLDPRGSGNTIYF.

The chain has TRBV19 and TRBJ1-1; 7 bases fit TRBD1. The V gene's germline CDR1 is LNHDA and CDR2 SQIVND (reference sequence). The J segment lost 4 bases and the V segment lost 4 bases, leaving 9 bases of the junction unmatched. The CDR3 spans 15 residues. The CDR3 region is CASSTLDRARTEAFF. CDR3 nucleotide sequence: TGTGCCAGTAGTACCCTCGACAGGGCCCGCACTGAAGCTTTCTTT.

This sequence joins TRBV6-5 and TRBJ2-1, with 9 positions matching TRBD2. The trim removed 2 bases at V and 6 bases at J, leaving 8 bases unmatched. CDR1 is MNHEY, CDR2 SVGAGI, per germline. This CDR3 region has 16 residues. The CDR3 region is CASSYRPSGAGNEQFF. CDR3 DNA: TGTGCCAGCAGTTACCGACCTAGCGGGGCGGGCAATGAGCAGTTCTTC.

The rearrangement joins TRBV7-8 to TRBJ1-2, with a possible D match to TRBD1 (5 bases). The ends were cut back, 3 bases at V and 5 bases at J, with 10 bases in the middle. CDR1 and CDR2 from the germline V gene are SGHVS and FQNEAQ. There are 13 residues in the CDR3. In DNA, the CDR3 is TGTGCCAGCAGCTTCCCTAAGGGGTATGGCTACACCTTC. This translates into CASSFPKGYGYTF.

CDR3 residues: CASTLGQPWTDTQYF. DNA of the CDR3: TGTGCCAGCACCCTTGGGCAGCCCTGGACAGATACGCAGTATTTT. The chain is built from TRBV11-2 and TRBJ2-3; no clear D gene. Trimming stripped 7 bases from V and 3 bases from J, with 17 bases between. The CDR3 has 15 residues. Per germline, CDR1 SGHAT and CDR2 FQNNGV.

The rearrangement links TRBV11-2 to TRBJ2-1, with 10 bases aligning to TRBD2. The CDR3 sequence is 15 residues long. V shed 4 bases, J shed 6 bases, and the junction held 6 bases outside the gene matches. Germline V gene data show CDR1 as SGHAT and CDR2 as FQNNGV. The CDR3 protein is CASSSLLAGINEQFF. The CDR3 region has the DNA TGTGCCAGCAGCTCCCTACTAGCGGGAATCAATGAGCAGTTCTTC.

In its sample, this clone was seen once. The chain joins TRBV9 to TRBJ2-1; the D gene is possibly TRBD2 (6 bases). The CDR3 has 14 amino acids. Germline CDR1 SGDLS, CDR2 YYNGEE. V dropped 2 bases and J dropped 5 bases, with 11 bases sitting between them. Here the CDR3 DNA reads TGTGCCAGCAGCGTGTTGGGGGGTAACAATGAGCAGTTCTTC. Translation: CASSVLGGNNEQFF.

This rearrangement joins TRBV27 to TRBJ2-2; 8 nucleotides agree with TRBD1. Germline lookup yields CDR1 MNHEY and CDR2 SMNVEV (reference sequence). With 2 bases clipped from V and 5 bases from J, the junction kept 4 bases outside the gene matches. This CDR3 is 15 amino acids long. The CDR3 reads CASSLIQGATGELFF. The CDR3 DNA reads TGTGCCAGCAGTTTAATCCAGGGGGCAACCGGGGAGCTGTTTTTT.

The chain employs TRBV27 and TRBJ1-2, with D maybe TRBD1 (6 bases). The CDR3 is 17 amino acids. Germline V gives CDR1 MNHEY, CDR2 SMNVEV (reference sequence). Between the trimmed V and J ends, which lost 2 bases and 4 bases, there was a span of 20 bases. The CDR3 coding sequence is TGTGCCAGCAGTTTAGGGTTCGGGGGGGCCCTCGGCTATGGCTACACCTTC. It is translated as CASSLGFGGALGYGYTF.

The V and J genes are TRBV4-1 and TRBJ1-4; no clear D. The CDR3 covers 16 residues. Germline assignment: CDR1 MGHRA and CDR2 YSYEKL. V shed 1 base and J shed 2 bases, with 11 bases lying between them. The CDR3 DNA is TGCGCCAGCAGCCAAGGATGGCTCCCTACTAATGAAAAACTGTTTTTT. This gives the protein CASSQGWLPTNEKLFF.

V and J are TRBV5-1 and TRBJ2-1, with D perhaps matching TRBD1 (5 bases). CDR1 is SGHRS, CDR2 YFSETQ, per germline. CDR3 length: 15 residues. The ends were cut back, 0 bases at V and 4 bases at J, with 11 bases in the middle. CDR3 nucleotides: TGCGCCAGCAGCTTGGCCTCAGGGTTATACAATGAGCAGTTCTTC. As protein: CASSLASGLYNEQFF.

V and J are TRBV24-1 and TRBJ2-2, with D perhaps matching TRBD1 (6 bases). Germline CDR1 KGHDR, CDR2 SFDVKD. The CDR3 length is 14 residues. V was pared by 8 bases and J by 5 bases, with 14 bases between. CDR3 coding DNA: TGTGCCACCATGGAGGCAGGGGTAACCGGGGAGCTGTTTTTT. Residues: CATMEAGVTGELFF.

This rearrangement joins TRBV2 to TRBJ2-5; 8 nucleotides line up with TRBD2. The CDR3 loop spans 14 amino acids. Germline trimming cut 4 bases from V and 5 bases from J; bases unmatched to any gene: 6. Germline CDR1 reads SNHLY; CDR2 reads FYNNEI. The DNA of the CDR3 is TGTGCCAGCAGTGGCGGGCGGGGGGCGGAGACCCAGTACTTC. Translation gives CASSGGRGAETQYF.

The chain combines TRBV28 with TRBJ1-5, with a weak D call TRBD1 (5 bases). Between the trimmed V and J ends, which lost 5 bases and 0 bases, there was a span of 14 bases. Germline CDR1 MDHEN, CDR2 SYDVKM. This CDR3 has 16 amino acids. CDR3 residues: CASSRGGTASNQPQHF. The CDR3 nucleotides read TGTGCCAGCAGTCGGGGGGGGACGGCTAGCAATCAGCCCCAGCATTTT.

Only one count was recorded for this clone. This chain links TRBV21-1 with TRBJ2-1; the D segment call TRBD2 is taken from the table without a DNA check. TRBV21-1 is labeled a pseudogene. The CDR3 runs 21 residues. CDR3 residues: CASLNRAPGQGLATSGNEQFF. The CDR3 DNA is TGTGCCAGCCTTAATAGGGCCCCGGGACAGGGGCTTGCGACTAGCGGGAATGAGCAGTTCTTC.

V and J are TRBV6-5 and TRBJ1-1; D unresolved. Germline lookup yields CDR1 MNHEY and CDR2 SVGAGI. This CDR3 comprises 13 residues. The germline V and J ends were trimmed by 5 bases and 0 bases, with 7 bases remaining between them. The CDR3 spells CASSIQLNTEAFF. CDR3 DNA: TGTGCCAGCAGTATCCAGCTGAACACTGAAGCTTTCTTT.